This T cell receptor beta chain was recorded in a study of neoadjuvant nivolumab and ipilimumab in lung cancer. Assay: immunoSEQ multiplex PCR; the TCRdb copy retains only in-frame clones and omits some. The sample shows some 25,000 clones, around 76% of them seen only once. V lost 4 bases and J 7 bases, leaving 7 bases between the germline ends. Germline CDR1 ENHRY, CDR2 SYGVKD. The CDR3 is 12 residues long. Study-wide points: Higher pretherapy blood TCR richness went with higher resected-tumor richness. From pretherapy to surgery, tumor richness and clonality rose with dual therapy.

Comments on this clone: Its antigen is unidentified.

V is TRBV10-3 and J is TRBJ2-2, with a tentative D call TRBD2 (5 bases). The sequence derives from an adult with non-small cell lung cancer. Sequenced material: tumor tissue, taken after neoadjuvant nivolumab, alone or with ipilimumab, at or shortly before surgery. CDR3 nucleotides: TGTGCCATCAGTGTAGAGGGCGGGGAGCTGTTTTTT. This sequence encodes CAISVEGGELFF.